These 4 T cell receptor beta chains came from one sample sequenced in a study of Ad26.COV2.S vaccination and SARS-CoV-2 variants. Sequenced by immunoSEQ multiplex PCR; TCRdb stores in-frame clones only, minus some. The table records just over 350,000 clones, 85% of them present only once. The treatment is: 19 received Ad26.COV2.S at low or high dose, single or two shots; 5 received placebo; per-sample allocation not given. Sampling happened 63 days after the first vaccine or placebo injection. This specimen was peripheral blood, taken in a trial of Ad26.COV2.S vaccine versus placebo. Source of these receptors: a person between 18 and 59 years old who received the Ad26.COV2.S COVID-19 vaccine or a placebo.

The rearrangement uses TRBV2 and TRBJ2-7, with D tentatively TRBD1 (6 bases). The ends were cut back, 8 bases at V and 7 bases at J, with 12 bases in the middle. Germline V gives CDR1 SNHLY, CDR2 FYNNEI. There are 11 residues in the CDR3. The DNA of the CDR3 is TGTGCCAGCCGACAGGCGGAAGAGCAGTACTTC. The encoded protein is CASRQAEEQYF.

V usage is TRBV11-2 and J usage is TRBJ2-2; TRBD1 matches 9 bases. This CDR3 has 16 residues. After removal of 0 bases from V and 4 bases from J, the junction contained 3 bases not matched to a gene. In germline, CDR1 is SGHAT, CDR2 FQNNGV. This CDR3 is CASSLDNRGRTGELFF. In nucleotides, the CDR3 is TGTGCCAGCAGCTTAGACAACAGGGGGCGCACCGGGGAGCTGTTTTTT.

V usage is TRBV15 and J usage is TRBJ2-1; D is undetermined. CDR1 and CDR2 from the germline V gene are LNHNV and YYDKDF (reference sequence). With 0 bases removed from V and 5 bases from J, the gap between germline ends came to 11 bases. The CDR3 totals 15 residues. This CDR3 reads CATSRDPVSDNEQFF. The CDR3 nucleotides are TGTGCCACCAGCAGAGATCCGGTCTCGGACAATGAGCAGTTCTTC.

This chain links TRBV7-9 with TRBJ2-7; D is perhaps TRBD1 or TRBD2 (6 bases each). Per the germline V gene, CDR1 is SEHNR and CDR2 is FQNEAQ (reference sequence). Trimming removed 2 bases at V and 2 bases at J, with 10 bases between. The CDR3 has 14 residues. As DNA, the CDR3 is TGTGCCAGCAGCTTATTGGAGGGGGCCTACGAGCAGTACTTC. Translation gives CASSLLEGAYEQYF.